The TCR beta chain under discussion was sequenced for a study of cytomegalovirus exposure and HLA in healthy donors. Findings and caveats of the study: Reported results showed that the classifier diagnosed cytomegalovirus status with high specificity and sensitivity. Segments of the TCR beta V type were, in most cases, productive about 90% or about 30% of the time in an earlier analysis. TCR beta sequences reportedly predicted most subjects' HLA-A and HLA-B alleles accurately.

The CDR3 is made up of 18 amino acids. V lost 2 bases to trimming and J lost 5 bases; unmatched junction nucleotides: 17. Per germline, CDR1 SNHLY and CDR2 FYNNEI. Healthy people donating bone marrow made up the donors. Notes on this clone: The antigen remains undetermined.

PCR involved 60 Vbeta and 13 Jbeta primers. Measured with immunoSEQ multiplex PCR; TCRdb has only the in-frame clones, and not every one. The sample has under 250,000 clones; approximately 82% are singletons. The material sequenced was PBMCs. This clonotype originated in a man younger than 35 in good health and CMV-seronegative. The chain carries TRBV2 and TRBJ2-5, with 7 bases fitting TRBD2. In nucleotides, the CDR3 is TGTGCCAGCAGTGAACGCGGGGGAGCAGATTGGTTCCGGGAGACCCAGTACTTC. Amino acids: CASSERGGADWFRETQYF.